Below, 3 T cell receptor beta chains from the same sample are listed, as sequenced in a study of T cell repertoires in aging, cancer and after chemotherapy. Peripheral blood genomic DNA, not sorted cells or RNA, was the template. TRB rearrangements spanning V, D and J were amplified using mixed TRB-A/B primers. A single record per CDR3 protein comes from TCRdb applying MiXCR to the multiplex PCR reads. The sample holds roughly 9,800 distinct CDR3 sequences, roughly two fifths seen once. The sample was blood. Source of these receptors: a human donor in good health.

V is TRBV6-5 and J is TRBJ2-3, with D hard to call. The CDR3 has 14 amino acids. The germline V gene encodes CDR1 MNHEY and CDR2 SVGAGI. Trimming took 5 bases from V and 3 from J, leaving 12 bases between them. The chain's CDR3 is CASSEQAETDTQYF. The CDR3 DNA sequence: TGTGCCAGCAGTGAACAAGCAGAGACAGATACGCAGTATTTT.

This clonotype was found a few times. This chain links TRBV5-1 with TRBJ1-2, with unresolved D. The CDR3 loop spans 13 amino acids. The germline CDR1 and CDR2 sequences are SGHRS and YFSETQ. V was cut by 0 bases and J by 6 bases, with 9 bases left in between. CDR3 nucleotides: TGCGCCAGCAGCTTGGGTGGAGCTCATGGCTACACCTTC. Its translation is CASSLGGAHGYTF. The whole variable domain, remainder taken from reference TRBV5-1 and TRBJ1-2, is KAGVTQTPRYLIKTRGQQVTLSCSPISGHRSVSWYQQTPGQGLQFLFEYFSETQRNKGNFPGRFSGRQFSNSRSEMNVSTLELGDSALYLCASSLGGAHGYTFGSGTRLTVV.

This clonotype came up a few times. The chain combines TRBV12-3 or TRBV12-4 with TRBJ1-6, with D possibly being TRBD1 (5 bases). The CDR3 extends over 16 amino acids. V lost 1 base and J 4 bases, leaving 11 bases between the germline ends. CDR3 protein: CASSLGNRGYNSPLHF. The CDR3 nucleotides are TGTGCCAGCAGTTTAGGTAATAGGGGTTATAATTCACCCCTCCACTTT.